This TCR beta chain was observed in a study of OX40 agonist ivuxolimab in advanced cancers. The overall study: In this trial design, patients received ivuxolimab intravenously at 0.01 to 10 mg/kg every 2 weeks.

V was shortened by 3 bases and J by 5 bases, with 11 bases between the two germline ends. CDR1 and CDR2 (germline): SGHRS, YFSETQ. CDR3 length equals 13 residues. Method: immunoSEQ multiplex PCR; TCRdb's copy keeps in-frame clones and lacks some. The data contain tens of thousands of clones, 87% of them singletons. This clone has a handful of counts. This rearrangement joins TRBV5-1 to TRBJ2-5, with D possibly TRBD2 on 6 matching bases. Here the sequenced sample was CD4+ or CD8+ T cells sorted from blood, taken in a trial of the OX40 agonist ivuxolimab. The TCR was taken from an adult with an advanced solid tumor such as melanoma, head and neck, liver or kidney cancer. CDR3 protein: CASSSGVAETQYF. The DNA for the CDR3 is TGCGCCAGCAGCTCGGGGGTCGCGGAGACCCAGTACTTC.